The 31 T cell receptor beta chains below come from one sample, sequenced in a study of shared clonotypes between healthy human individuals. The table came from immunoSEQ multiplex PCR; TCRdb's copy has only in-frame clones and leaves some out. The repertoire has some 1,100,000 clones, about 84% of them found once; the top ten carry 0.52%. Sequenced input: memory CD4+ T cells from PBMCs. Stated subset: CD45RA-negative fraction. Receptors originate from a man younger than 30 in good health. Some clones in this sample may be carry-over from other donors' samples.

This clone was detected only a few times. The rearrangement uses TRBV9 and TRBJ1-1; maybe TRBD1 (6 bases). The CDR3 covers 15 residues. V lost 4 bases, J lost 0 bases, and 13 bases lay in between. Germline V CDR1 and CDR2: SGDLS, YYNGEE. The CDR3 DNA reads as TGTGCCAGCAGCCCACAGACAGGTCTGAACACTGAAGCTTTCTTT. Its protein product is CASSPQTGLNTEAFF.

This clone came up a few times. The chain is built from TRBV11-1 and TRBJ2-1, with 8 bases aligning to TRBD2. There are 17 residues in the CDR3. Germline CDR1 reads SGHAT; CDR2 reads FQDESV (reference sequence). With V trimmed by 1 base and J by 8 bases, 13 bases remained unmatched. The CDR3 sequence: CASSLESVAGGGDEQFF. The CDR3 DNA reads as TGTGCCAGCAGCTTAGAAAGTGTGGCGGGAGGCGGTGATGAGCAGTTCTTC.

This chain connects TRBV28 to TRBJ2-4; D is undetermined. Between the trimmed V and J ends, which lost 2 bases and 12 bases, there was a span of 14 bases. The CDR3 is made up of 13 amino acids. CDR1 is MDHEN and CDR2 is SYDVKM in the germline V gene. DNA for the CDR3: TGTGCCAGCAGTTTAGGTATAAGGGCTGCTCAGTACTTC. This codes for CASSLGIRAAQYF. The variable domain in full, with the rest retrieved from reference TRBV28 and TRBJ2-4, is DVKVTQSSRYLVKRTGEKVFLECVQDMDHENMFWYRQDPGLGLRLIYFSYDVKMKEKGDIPEGYSVSREKKERFSLILESASTNQTSMYLCASSLGIRAAQYFGAGTRLSVL.

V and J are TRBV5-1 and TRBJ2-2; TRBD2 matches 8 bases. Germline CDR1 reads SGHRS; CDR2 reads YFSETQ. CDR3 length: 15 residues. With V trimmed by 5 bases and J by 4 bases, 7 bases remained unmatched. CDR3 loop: CASSSKAGGTGELFF. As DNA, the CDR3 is TGCGCCAGCAGTAGCAAGGCGGGGGGCACCGGGGAGCTGTTTTTT.

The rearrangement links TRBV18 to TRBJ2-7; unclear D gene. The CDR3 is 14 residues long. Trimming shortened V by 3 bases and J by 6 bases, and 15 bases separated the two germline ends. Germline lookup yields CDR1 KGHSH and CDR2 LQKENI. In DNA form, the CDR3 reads TGTGCCAGCTCACCCAGCGTTCCAAATCGCGAGCAGTACTTC. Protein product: CASSPSVPNREQYF.

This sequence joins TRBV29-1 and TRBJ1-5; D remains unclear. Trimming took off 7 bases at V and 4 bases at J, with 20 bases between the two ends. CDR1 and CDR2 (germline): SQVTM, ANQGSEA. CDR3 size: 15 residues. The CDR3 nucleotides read TGCAGCGCGTCCGACGGGTTTTTAGGGAATCAGCCCCAGCATTTT. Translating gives CSASDGFLGNQPQHF.

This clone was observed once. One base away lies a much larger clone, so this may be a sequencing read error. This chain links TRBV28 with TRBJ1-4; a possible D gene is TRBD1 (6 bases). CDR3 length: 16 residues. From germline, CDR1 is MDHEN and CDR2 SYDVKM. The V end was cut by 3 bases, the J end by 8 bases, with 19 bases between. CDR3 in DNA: TGTGCCAGCAGTTTTTCCCGAGGGGGGAATCGGGAAAAACTGTTTTTT. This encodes CASSFSRGGNREKLFF.

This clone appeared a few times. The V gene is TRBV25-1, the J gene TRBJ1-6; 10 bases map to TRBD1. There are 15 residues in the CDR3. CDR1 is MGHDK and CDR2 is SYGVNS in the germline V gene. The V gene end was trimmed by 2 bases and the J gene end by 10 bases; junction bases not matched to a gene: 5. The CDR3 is CASSEGQGVGSPLHF. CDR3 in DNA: TGTGCCAGCAGTGAAGGACAGGGGGTAGGATCACCCCTCCACTTT.

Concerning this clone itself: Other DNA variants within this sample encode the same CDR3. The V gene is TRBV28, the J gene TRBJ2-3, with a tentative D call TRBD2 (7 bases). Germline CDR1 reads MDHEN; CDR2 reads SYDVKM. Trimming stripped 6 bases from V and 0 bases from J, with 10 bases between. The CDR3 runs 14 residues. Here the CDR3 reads CASSPGGSTDTQYF. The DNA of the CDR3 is TGTGCCAGCAGCCCGGGGGGCAGCACAGATACGCAGTATTTT.

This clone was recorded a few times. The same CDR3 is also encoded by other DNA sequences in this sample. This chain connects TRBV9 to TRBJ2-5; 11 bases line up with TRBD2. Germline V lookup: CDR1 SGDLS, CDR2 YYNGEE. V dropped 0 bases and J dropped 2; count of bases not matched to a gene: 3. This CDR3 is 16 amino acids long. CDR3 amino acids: CASSVGGTSGQETQYF. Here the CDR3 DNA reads TGTGCCAGCAGCGTAGGGGGGACTAGCGGACAAGAGACCCAGTACTTC.

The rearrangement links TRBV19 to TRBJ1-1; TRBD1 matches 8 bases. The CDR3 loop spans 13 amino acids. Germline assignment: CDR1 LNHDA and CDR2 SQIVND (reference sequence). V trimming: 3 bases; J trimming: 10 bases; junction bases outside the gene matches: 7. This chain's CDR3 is CASSMKGQGAAFF. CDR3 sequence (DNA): TGTGCCAGTAGTATGAAAGGGCAGGGGGCAGCTTTCTTT.

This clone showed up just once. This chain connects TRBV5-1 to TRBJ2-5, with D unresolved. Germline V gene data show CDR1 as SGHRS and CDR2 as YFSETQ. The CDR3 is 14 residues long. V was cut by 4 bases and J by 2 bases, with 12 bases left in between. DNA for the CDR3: TGCGCCAGCAGCGGGTCCAGGCAACAAGAGACCCAGTACTTC. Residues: CASSGSRQQETQYF.

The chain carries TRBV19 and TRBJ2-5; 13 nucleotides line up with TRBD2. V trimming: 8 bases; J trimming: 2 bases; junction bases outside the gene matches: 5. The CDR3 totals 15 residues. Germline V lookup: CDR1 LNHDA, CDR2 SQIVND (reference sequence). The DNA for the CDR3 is TGTGCCAGTCAGAAGGGACTAGCGGGACAAGAGACCCAGTACTTC. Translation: CASQKGLAGQETQYF.

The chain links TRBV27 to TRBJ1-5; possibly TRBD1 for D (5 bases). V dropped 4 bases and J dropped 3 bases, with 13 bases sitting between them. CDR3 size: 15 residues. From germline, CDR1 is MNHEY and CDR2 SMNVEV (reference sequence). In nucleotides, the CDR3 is TGTGCCAGCAGTTGGGAACAGGATTTCAATCAGCCCCAGCATTTT. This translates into CASSWEQDFNQPQHF.

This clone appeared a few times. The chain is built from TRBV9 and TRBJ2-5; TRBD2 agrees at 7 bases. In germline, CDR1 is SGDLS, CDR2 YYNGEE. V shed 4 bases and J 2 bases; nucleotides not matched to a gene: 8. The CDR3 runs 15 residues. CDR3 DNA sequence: TGTGCCAGCAGCCCAGGCCCTAGCGGACAAGAGACCCAGTACTTC. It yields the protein CASSPGPSGQETQYF. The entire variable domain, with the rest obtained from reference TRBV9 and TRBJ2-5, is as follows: DSGVTQTPKHLITATGQRVTLRCSPRSGDLSVYWYQQSLDQGLQFLIQYYNGEERAKGNILERFSAQQFPDLHSELNLSSLELGDSALYFCASSPGPSGQETQYFGPGTRLLVL.

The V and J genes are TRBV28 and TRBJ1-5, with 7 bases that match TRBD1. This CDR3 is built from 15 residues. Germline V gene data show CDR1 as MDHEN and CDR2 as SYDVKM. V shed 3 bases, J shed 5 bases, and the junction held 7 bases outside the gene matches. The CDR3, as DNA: TGTGCCAGCAGTTTTGGCAGGGGGGGCGATCAGCCCCAGCATTTT. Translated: CASSFGRGGDQPQHF.

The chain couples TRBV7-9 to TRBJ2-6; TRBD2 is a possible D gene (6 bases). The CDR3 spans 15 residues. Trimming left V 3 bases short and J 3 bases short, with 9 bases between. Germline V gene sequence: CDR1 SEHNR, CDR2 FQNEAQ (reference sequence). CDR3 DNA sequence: TGTGCCAGCAGCTTGGGGGAGGTTGGGGCCAACGTCCTGACTTTC. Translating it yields CASSLGEVGANVLTF.

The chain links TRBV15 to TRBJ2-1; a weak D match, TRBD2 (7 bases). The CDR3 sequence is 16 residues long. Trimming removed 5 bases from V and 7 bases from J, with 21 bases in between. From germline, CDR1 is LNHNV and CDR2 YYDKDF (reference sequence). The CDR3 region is CATSLHGGPLMNEQFF. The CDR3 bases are TGTGCCACCAGCCTCCACGGGGGGCCGCTAATGAATGAGCAGTTCTTC.

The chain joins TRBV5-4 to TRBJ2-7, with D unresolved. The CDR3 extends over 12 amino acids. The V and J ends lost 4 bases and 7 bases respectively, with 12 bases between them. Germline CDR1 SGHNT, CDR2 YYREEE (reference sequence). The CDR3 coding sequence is TGTGCCAGCAGCCGGGCACTGGGGGAGCAGTACTTC. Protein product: CASSRALGEQYF.

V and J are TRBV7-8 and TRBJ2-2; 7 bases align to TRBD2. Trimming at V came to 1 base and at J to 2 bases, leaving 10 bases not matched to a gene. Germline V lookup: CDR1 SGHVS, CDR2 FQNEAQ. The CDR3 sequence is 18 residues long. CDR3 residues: CASSLVSASGGNTGELFF. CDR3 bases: TGTGCCAGCAGCTTAGTATCGGCTAGCGGAGGTAACACCGGGGAGCTGTTTTTT.

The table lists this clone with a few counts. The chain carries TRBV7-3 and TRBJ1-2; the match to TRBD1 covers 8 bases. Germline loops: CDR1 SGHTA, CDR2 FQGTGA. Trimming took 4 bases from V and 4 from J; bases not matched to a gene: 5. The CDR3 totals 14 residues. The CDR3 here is CASSSDRGSYGYTF. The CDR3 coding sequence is TGTGCCAGCAGCTCAGACAGGGGTAGCTATGGCTACACCTTC. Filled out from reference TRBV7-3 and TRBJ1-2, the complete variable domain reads GAGVSQTPSNKVTEKGKYVELRCDPISGHTALYWYRQSLGQGPEFLIYFQGTGAADDSGLPNDRFFAVRPEGSVSTLKIQRTERGDSAVYLCASSSDRGSYGYTFGSGTRLTVV.

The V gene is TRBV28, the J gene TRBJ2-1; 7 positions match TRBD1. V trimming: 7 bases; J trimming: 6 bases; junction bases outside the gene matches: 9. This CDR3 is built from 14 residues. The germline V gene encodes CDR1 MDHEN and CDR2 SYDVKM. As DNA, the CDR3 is TGTGCCAGCACATCCTCAGGGGGTTTCAATGAGCAGTTCTTC. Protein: CASTSSGGFNEQFF.

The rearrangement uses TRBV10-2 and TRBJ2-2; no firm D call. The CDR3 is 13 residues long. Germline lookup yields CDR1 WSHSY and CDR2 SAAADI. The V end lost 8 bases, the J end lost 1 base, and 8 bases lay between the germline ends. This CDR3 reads CASGRLNTGELFF. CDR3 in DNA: TGCGCCAGCGGACGGTTGAACACCGGGGAGCTGTTTTTT.

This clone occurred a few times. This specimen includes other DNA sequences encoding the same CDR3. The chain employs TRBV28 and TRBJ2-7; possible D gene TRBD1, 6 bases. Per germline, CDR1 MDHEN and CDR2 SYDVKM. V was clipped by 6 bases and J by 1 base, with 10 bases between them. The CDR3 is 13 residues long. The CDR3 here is CASSSGQSYEQYF. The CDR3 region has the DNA TGTGCCAGCAGCTCAGGACAGTCCTACGAGCAGTACTTC. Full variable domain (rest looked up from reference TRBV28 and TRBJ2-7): DVKVTQSSRYLVKRTGEKVFLECVQDMDHENMFWYRQDPGLGLRLIYFSYDVKMKEKGDIPEGYSVSREKKERFSLILESASTNQTSMYLCASSSGQSYEQYFGPGTRLTVT.

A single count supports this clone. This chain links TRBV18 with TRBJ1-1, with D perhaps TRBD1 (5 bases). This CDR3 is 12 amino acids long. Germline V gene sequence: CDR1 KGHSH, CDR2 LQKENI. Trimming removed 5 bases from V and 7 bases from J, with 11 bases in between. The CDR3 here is CASSEGRGEAFF. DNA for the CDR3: TGTGCCAGCTCAGAGGGGAGGGGTGAAGCTTTCTTT. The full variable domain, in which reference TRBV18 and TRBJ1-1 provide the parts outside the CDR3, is NAGVMQNPRHLVRRRGQEARLRCSPMKGHSHVYWYRQLPEEGLKFMVYLQKENIIDESGMPKERFSAEFPKEGPSILRIQQVVRGDSAAYFCASSEGRGEAFFGQGTRLTVV.

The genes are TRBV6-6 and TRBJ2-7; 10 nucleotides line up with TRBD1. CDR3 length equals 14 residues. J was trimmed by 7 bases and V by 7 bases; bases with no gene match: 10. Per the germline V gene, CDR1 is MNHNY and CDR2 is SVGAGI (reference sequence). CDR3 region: CASTPGQGPREQYF. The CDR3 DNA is TGTGCCAGCACCCCGGGACAGGGGCCTCGAGAGCAGTACTTC.

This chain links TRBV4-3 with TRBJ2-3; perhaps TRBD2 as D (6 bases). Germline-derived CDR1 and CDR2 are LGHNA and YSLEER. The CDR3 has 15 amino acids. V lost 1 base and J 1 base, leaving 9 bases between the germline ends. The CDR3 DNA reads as TGCGCCAGCAGCCAAGTCTGGGGGGGCACAGATACGCAGTATTTT. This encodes CASSQVWGGTDTQYF.

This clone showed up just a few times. The CDR3: CASSLFDRGYTF. The CDR3, as DNA: TGTGCCAGCAGTTTATTTGACCGGGGCTACACCTTC. The chain couples TRBV28 to TRBJ1-2; D call uncertain. Trimming stripped 1 base from V and 8 bases from J, with 8 bases between. Germline V gene sequence: CDR1 MDHEN, CDR2 SYDVKM. This CDR3 comprises 12 residues.

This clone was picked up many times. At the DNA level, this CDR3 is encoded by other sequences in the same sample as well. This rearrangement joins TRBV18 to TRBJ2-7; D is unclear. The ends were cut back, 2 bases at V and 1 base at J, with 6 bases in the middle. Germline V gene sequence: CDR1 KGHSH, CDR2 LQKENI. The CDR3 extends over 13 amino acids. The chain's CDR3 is CASSPGSSYEQYF. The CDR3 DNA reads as TGTGCCAGCTCACCAGGTTCTTCCTACGAGCAGTACTTC.

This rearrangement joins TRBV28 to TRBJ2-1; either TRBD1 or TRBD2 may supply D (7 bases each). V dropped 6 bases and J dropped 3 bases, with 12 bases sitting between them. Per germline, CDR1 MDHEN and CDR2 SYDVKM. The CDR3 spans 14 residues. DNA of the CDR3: TGTGCCAGCAGCAGGGGGGGCTTCTACAATGAGCAGTTCTTC. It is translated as CASSRGGFYNEQFF.

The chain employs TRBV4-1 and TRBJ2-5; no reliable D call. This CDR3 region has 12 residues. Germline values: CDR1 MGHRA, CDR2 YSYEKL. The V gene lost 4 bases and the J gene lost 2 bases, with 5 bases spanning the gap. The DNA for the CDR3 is TGCGCCAGCAGCCGCCCTCAAGAGACCCAGTACTTC. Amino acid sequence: CASSRPQETQYF.